This TCR beta chain was profiled in a study of CD8 T cells in Susac syndrome. Overall study results and limits: The study admitted that it had a relatively small number of individuals in its TCR sequencing and HLA analysis.

With regard to this clonotype: The antigen remains undetermined.

Isolation of CD8+ and CD4+ T cells was performed negatively, whereas enrichment of TEMRA cells was done by FACS. CDR1 and CDR2 from the germline V gene are DFQATT and SNEGSKA (reference sequence). V was clipped by 0 bases and J by 3 bases; unmatched bases: 8. The CDR3 is made up of 15 amino acids. RNA was extracted with the RNeasy kit, and a quantity of roughly 0.45 to 1 ug was reverse transcribed using random hexamers. Amplification of TCR beta CDR3 was carried out by immunoSEQ multiplex PCR, which covered 54 Vbeta and 13 Jbeta segments. From the immunoSEQ multiplex PCR reads, TCRdb called clonotypes with MiXCR, one entry per CDR3 protein. This sample has 400,000 or so distinct CDR3 sequences, with 85% found just once.

The chain carries TRBV20-1 and TRBJ2-7; 7 positions match TRBD1. The TCR comes from a human donor with multiple sclerosis. Material: CD8+ T cells from PBMCs. DNA for the CDR3: TGCAGTGCTAGAGATATTAGGGACAGTTACTACGAGCAGTACTTC. Its protein is CSARDIRDSYYEQYF.